Given below is one TCR beta chain in context. Antigen specificity is unknown. This specimen comes from a study of blood T cells in healthy people across ages. Overall study context: For every two T cells, template switching captured about one barcoded beta molecule.

The CDR3 is 16 amino acids. Notes on the study in general: Estimated diversity across one million T cells was deemed an underestimate.

The amount of total RNA extracted per sample was at least 5.5 micrograms. Then a second PCR, running roughly 7 to 11 cycles, was carried out with a sample-barcoded 5' primer and a J-beta primer mix. TCRdb used MiXCR to reprocess the 5' RACE reads, holding one entry per CDR3 protein. The profile shows roughly 1.5 million distinct CDR3 sequences, roughly 43% of them singletons. The receptor was isolated from a woman aged 18-29 years in good health. Sequencing was performed on blood. This chain joins TRBV21-1 and TRBJ2-7. TRBV21-1 is noted as a pseudogene. The CDR3 protein is CSSSKGLSGLSYEQYF. The DNA for the CDR3 is TGTTCCAGCAGCAAGGGGTTGTCTGGGTTATCCTACGAGCAGTACTTC.